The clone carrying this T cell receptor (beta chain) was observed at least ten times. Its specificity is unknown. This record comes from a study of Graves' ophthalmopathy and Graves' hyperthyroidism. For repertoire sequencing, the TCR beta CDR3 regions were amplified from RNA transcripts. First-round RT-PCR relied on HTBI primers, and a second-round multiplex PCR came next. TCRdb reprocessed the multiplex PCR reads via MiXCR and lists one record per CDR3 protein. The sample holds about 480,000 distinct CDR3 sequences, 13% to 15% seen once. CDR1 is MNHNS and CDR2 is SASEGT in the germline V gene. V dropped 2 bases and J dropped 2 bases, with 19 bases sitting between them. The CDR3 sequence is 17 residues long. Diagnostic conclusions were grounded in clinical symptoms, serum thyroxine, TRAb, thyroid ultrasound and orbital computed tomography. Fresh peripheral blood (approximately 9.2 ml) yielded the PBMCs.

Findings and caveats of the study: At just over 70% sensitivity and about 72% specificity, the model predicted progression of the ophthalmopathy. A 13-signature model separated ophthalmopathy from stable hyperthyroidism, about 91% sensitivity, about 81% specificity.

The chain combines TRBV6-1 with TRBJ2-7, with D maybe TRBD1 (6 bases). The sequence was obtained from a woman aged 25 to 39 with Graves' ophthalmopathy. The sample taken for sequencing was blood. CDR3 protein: CASSERGGQLIPYEQYF. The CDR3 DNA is TGTGCCAGCAGTGAACGAGGCGGACAGTTAATCCCCTACGAGCAGTACTTC.